This T cell receptor (beta chain) was captured in a study of CD4 T cells in relation to SARS-CoV-2 and coronaviruses. Study findings and constraints: SARS-CoV-2-driven expansion was significantly weaker in crossreactive than monoreactive clones. No crossreactivity against non-spike viral proteins was tested here. Pre-pandemic and post-infection samples never came from the same donor.

The assay was immunoSEQ multiplex PCR, and TCRdb's table has in-frame clones only and misses some. The table has about 68,000 clones, approximately 93% seen once. CD4+ T cells from unexposed donors were obtained before the COVID-19 pandemic (2011-2018). CDR1 and CDR2 from the germline V gene are SGHRS and YFSETQ. CDR3 length: 16 residues. V was cut by 3 bases and J by 0 bases, with 13 bases left in between. As for this clone: What it recognizes is unknown.

The chain carries TRBV5-1 and TRBJ1-3; possibly TRBD1 for D (5 bases). The sample taken for sequencing was naive CD4+ T cells from PBMCs. Subset indicated: naive CD4+ T cells isolated by negative enrichment. The receptor was derived from a human donor in good health. CDR3 in amino acids: CASSSQEYNSGNTIYF. DNA of the CDR3: TGCGCCAGCAGCTCACAGGAATATAACTCTGGAAACACCATATATTTT.